The clone carrying this T cell receptor (beta chain) was counted between two and nine times. The antigen is undetermined. Via MiXCR, TCRdb re-called the reads, giving one row per CDR3 protein. The data hold around 900,000 distinct CDR3 sequences, with around 29% observed a single time. The sample belongs to a study of T cell repertoires in cytomegalovirus infection. Unmatched junction bases numbered 8, after V lost 5 bases and J lost 2 bases. Germline V CDR1 and CDR2: SNHLY, FYNNEI. This CDR3 region has 15 residues. Study observations and caveats: Cumulative frequency of public TCR beta families picked out carriers of CMV plus the relevant HLA. CMV-specific HLA-C-restricted TCR beta clonotypes dominated the ex vivo response.

The chain uses TRBV2 and TRBJ2-7, with 8 nucleotides matching TRBD1. This clonotype originated in a human donor in good health (CMV status not recorded). Some clones in this sample may be carry-over from other donors' samples. Sequencing was performed on cultured CD8+ T cells from PBMCs, taken from culture after CMV antigen stimulation. CDR3 residues: CASSFDRGPPYEQYF. The CDR3 DNA reads TGTGCCAGCAGTTTTGACAGGGGTCCACCCTACGAGCAGTACTTC.